This TCR beta chain originates from a study of blood T cell repertoires in COVID-19. Background on the study: Material from acute and convalescent COVID-19 was sourced from the United States, Italy and Spain. From T cells, B-cell-depleted T cells, or PBMCs came the material, which was cDNA or gDNA.

The length of the CDR3 is 15 residues. V shed 2 bases and J shed 7 bases, with 14 bases lying between them. Germline V CDR1 and CDR2: MGHRA, YSYEKL. In the original analysis: Reference gene primers were amplified, and this amplification served to estimate nucleated cell counts. Only in-frame clones appear in the TCRdb table, and some are missing; sequencing was by immunoSEQ multiplex PCR. V and J calls and clone size are as listed in that table; D and trimming were resolved from the DNA. This table holds 150,000 to 200,000 clones, around 86% found once. The J gene is TRBJ1-4, the V gene TRBV4-1, with TRBD1 as a possible D gene (5 bases). This receptor was taken from a man aged 50 or older with active or convalescent COVID-19. Sequencing was carried out using peripheral blood. The CDR3 is CASSQSREVVEKLFF. CDR3 in DNA: TGCGCCAGCAGCCAATCCAGGGAAGTCGTTGAAAAACTGTTTTTT.